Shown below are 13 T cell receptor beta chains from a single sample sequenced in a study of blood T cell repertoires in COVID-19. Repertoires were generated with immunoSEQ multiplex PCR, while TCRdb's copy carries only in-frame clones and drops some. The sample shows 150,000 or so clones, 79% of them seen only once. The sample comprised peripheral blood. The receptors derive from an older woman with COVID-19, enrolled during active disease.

CDR3 sequence: CASSLAATVYEQYF. CDR3 coding DNA: TGTGCCAGCAGCTTAGCGGCGACTGTCTACGAGCAGTACTTC. The genes are TRBV7-9 and TRBJ2-7, with D unclear. V shed 0 bases and J shed 3 bases, with 9 bases lying between them. The germline V gene encodes CDR1 SEHNR and CDR2 FQNEAQ (reference sequence). The length of the CDR3 is 14 residues.

CDR3 nucleotide sequence: TGTGCCAGCAGCCCGGGACTCCCCGGGCCCTACGAGCAGTACTTC. Protein product: CASSPGLPGPYEQYF. The chain employs TRBV7-3 and TRBJ2-7; maybe TRBD2 (6 bases). The CDR3 contains 15 residues. V was pared by 5 bases and J by 2 bases, with 16 bases between. CDR1 and CDR2 from the germline V gene are SGHTA and FQGTGA.

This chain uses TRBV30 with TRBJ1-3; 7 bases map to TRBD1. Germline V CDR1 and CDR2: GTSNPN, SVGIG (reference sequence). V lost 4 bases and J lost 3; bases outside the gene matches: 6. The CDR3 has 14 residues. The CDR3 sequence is CAWTQTGSGNTIYF. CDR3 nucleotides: TGTGCCTGGACCCAGACAGGGAGTGGAAACACCATATATTTT.

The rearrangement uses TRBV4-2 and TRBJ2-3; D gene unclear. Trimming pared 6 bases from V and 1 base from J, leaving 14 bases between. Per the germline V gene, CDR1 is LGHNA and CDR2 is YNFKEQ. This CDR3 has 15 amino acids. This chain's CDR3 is CASRALALGTDTQYF. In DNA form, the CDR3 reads TGTGCCAGCAGGGCCCTTGCTCTTGGCACAGATACGCAGTATTTT.

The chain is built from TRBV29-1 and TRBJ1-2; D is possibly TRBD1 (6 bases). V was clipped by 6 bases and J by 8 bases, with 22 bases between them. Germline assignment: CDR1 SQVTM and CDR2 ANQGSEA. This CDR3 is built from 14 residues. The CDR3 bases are TGCAGCGTGGACCGGGACACGACTGAATCCGGCTACACCTTC. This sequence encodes CSVDRDTTESGYTF.

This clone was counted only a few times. The CDR3 coding sequence is TGTGCCAGCTCACTTCGCCCACAGGGACAAGAGACCCAGTACTTC. Protein: CASSLRPQGQETQYF. The chain carries TRBV18 and TRBJ2-5; a possible D gene is TRBD1 (6 bases). The CDR3 extends over 15 amino acids. Trimming left V 4 bases short and J 2 bases short, with 14 bases between. From germline, CDR1 is KGHSH and CDR2 LQKENI.

Written as DNA, the CDR3 is TGTGCCAGCAGCTTAGCGGTGACAGGGGGCGCTGAGACCCAGTACTTC. Its translation: CASSLAVTGGAETQYF. The V and J genes are TRBV7-8 and TRBJ2-5, with TRBD1 matching over 10 bases. J gave up 5 bases and V 0 bases, and 6 bases lay outside the gene matches. CDR1 and CDR2 (germline): SGHVS, FQNEAQ. This CDR3 region has 16 residues.

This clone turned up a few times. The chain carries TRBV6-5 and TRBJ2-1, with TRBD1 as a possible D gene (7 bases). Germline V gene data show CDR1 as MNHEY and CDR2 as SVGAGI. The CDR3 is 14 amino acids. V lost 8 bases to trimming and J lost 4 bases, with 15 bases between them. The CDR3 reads CASVRAGGYNEQFF. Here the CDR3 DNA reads TGTGCCAGCGTGAGGGCAGGGGGGTACAATGAGCAGTTCTTC.

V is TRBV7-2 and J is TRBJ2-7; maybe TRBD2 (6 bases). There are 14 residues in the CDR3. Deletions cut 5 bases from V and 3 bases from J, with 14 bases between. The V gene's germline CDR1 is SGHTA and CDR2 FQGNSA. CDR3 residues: CASSPPLGSYEQYF. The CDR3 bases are TGTGCCAGCAGCCCTCCTCTCGGGAGCTACGAGCAGTACTTC.

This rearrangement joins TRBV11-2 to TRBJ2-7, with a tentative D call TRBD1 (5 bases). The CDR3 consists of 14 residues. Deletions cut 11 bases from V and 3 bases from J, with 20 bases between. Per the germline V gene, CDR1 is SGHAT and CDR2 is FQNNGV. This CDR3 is CASSTDPRDYEQYF. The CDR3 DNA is TGTGCCTCCAGCACTGACCCCAGGGACTACGAGCAGTACTTC.

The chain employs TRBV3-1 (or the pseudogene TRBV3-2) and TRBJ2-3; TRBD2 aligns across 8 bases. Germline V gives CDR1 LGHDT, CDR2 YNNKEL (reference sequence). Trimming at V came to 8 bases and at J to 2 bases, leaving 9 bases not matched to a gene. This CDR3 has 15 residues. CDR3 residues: CASGDSGAYTDTQYF. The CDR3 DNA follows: TGTGCCAGCGGTGATAGCGGGGCCTACACAGATACGCAGTATTTT.

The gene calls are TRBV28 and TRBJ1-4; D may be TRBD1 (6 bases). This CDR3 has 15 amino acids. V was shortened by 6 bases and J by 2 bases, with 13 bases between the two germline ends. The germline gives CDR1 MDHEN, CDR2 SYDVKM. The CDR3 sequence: CASRPTGTTNEKLFF. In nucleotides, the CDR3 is TGTGCCAGCAGGCCCACAGGGACGACTAATGAAAAACTGTTTTTT.

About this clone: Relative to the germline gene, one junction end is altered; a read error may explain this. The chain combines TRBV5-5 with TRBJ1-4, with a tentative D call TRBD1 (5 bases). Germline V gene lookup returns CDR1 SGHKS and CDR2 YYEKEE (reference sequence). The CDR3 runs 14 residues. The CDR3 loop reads CASRLGRANEKLFF. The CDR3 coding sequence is TGTGCCAGCAGGTTGGGCAGGGCTAATGAAAAACTGTTTTTT.